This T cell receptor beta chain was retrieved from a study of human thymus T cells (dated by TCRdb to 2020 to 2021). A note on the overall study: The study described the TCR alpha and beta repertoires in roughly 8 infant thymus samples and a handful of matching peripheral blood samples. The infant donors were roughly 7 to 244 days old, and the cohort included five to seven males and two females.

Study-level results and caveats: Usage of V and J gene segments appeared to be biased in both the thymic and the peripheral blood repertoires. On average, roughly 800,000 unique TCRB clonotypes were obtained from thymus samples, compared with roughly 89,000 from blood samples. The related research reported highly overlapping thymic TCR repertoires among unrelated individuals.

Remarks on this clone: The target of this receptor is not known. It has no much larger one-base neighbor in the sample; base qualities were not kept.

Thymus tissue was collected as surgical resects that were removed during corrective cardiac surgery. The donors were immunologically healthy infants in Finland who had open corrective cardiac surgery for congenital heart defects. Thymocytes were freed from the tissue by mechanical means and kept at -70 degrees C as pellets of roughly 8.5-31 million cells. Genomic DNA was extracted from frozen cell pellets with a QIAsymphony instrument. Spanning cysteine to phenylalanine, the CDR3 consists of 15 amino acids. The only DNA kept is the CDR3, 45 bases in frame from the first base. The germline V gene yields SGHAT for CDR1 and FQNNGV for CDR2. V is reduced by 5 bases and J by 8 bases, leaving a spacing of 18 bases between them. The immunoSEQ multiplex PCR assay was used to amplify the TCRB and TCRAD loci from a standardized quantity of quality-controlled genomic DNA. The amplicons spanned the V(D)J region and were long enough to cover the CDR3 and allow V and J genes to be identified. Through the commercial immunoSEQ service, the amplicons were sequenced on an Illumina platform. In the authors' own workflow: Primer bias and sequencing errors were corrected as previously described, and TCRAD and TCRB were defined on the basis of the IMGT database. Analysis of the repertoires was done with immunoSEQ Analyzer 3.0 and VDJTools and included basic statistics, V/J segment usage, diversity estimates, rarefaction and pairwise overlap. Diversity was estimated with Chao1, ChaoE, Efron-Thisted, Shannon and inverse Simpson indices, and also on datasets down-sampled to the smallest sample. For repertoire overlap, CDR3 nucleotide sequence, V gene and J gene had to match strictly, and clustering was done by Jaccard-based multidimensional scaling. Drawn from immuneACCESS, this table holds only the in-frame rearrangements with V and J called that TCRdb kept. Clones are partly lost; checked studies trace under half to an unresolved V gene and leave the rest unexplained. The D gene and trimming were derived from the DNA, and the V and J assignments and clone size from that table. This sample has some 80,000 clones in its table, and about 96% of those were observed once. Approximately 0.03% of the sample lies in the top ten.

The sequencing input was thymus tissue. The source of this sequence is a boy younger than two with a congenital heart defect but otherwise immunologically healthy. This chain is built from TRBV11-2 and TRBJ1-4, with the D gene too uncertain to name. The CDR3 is CASSRMTSAVEKLFF. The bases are TGTGCCAGCAGCCGAATGACGTCGGCGGTCGAAAAACTGTTTTTT.